This T cell receptor beta chain was retrieved from a study of T cells in Graves' hyperthyroidism and ophthalmopathy. Authors of the study amplified TCR beta CDR3 regions from RNA transcripts. The TCR CDR3 first-round RT-PCR relied on the HTBI primer set. A single record per CDR3 protein comes from TCRdb applying MiXCR to the multiplex PCR reads. The data show about 600,000 distinct CDR3 sequences, 14% seen once. From germline, CDR1 is SNHLY and CDR2 FYNNEI. The CDR3 loop spans 14 amino acids. V shed 5 bases and J shed 3 bases, with 13 bases lying between them. Study-level findings and limits: Most expanded thyroid clonotypes above 0.001 also appeared in blood.

This clonotype appeared many times. Antigen unknown. The sample taken for sequencing was blood. The sequence derives from a woman younger than 30 with Graves' ophthalmopathy. The genes are TRBV2 and TRBJ1-1, with TRBD1 as a possible D gene (5 bases). The CDR3 here is CASSTRGGDTEAFF. CDR3 nucleotides: TGTGCCAGCAGTACTCGGGGGGGGGACACTGAAGCTTTCTTT.